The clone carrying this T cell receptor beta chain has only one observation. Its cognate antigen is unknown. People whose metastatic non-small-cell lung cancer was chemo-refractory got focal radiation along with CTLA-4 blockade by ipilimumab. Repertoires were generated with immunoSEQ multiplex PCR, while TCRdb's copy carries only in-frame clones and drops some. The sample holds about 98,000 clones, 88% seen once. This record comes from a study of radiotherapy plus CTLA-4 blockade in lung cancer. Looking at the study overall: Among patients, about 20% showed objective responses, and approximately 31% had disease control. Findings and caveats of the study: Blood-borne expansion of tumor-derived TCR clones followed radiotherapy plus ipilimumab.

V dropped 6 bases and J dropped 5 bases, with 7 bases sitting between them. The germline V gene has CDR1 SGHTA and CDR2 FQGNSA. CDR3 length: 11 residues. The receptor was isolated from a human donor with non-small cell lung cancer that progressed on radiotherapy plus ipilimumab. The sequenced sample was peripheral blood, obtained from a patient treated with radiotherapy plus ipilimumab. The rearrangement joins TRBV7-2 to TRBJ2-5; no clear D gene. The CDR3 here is CASSRYETQYF. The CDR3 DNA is TGTGCCAGCAGTCGTTACGAGACCCAGTACTTC. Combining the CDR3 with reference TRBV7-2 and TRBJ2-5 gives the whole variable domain GAGVSQSPSNKVTEKGKDVELRCDPISGHTALYWYRQSLGQGLEFLIYFQGNSAPDKSGLPSDRFSAERTGGSVSTLTIQRTQQEDSAVYLCASSRYETQYFGPGTRLLVL.